A selection of T cell receptor beta chains follows, all from one sample in a study of blood T cell repertoires in COVID-19. Assay used: immunoSEQ multiplex PCR; TCRdb lists only in-frame clones, some missing. The sample holds roughly 150,000 clones; 70% to 80% are singletons and the top ten take roughly 8.6%. Source material: peripheral blood. The receptors stem from a man aged 55-75 years with acute or convalescent COVID-19. Both conserved end residues are part of each CDR3. Expanded clones are given a class, and other clones once, few, many or no size at all.

abundance: -
v_gene: TRBV3-1/TRBV3-2
j_gene: TRBJ2-7
CDR3aa: CASSQGPYEQYF

abundance: -
v_gene: TRBV13
j_gene: TRBJ2-5
CDR3aa: CASSFRRRGQETQYF

abundance: once
v_gene: TRBV6-2/TRBV6-3
j_gene: TRBJ2-1
CDR3aa: CASSIQYNEQFF

abundance: few
v_gene: TRBV24-1
j_gene: TRBJ1-1
CDR3aa: CATSFGGGTEAFF

abundance: once
v_gene: TRBV4-1
j_gene: TRBJ2-7
CDR3aa: CASSHRTGETYEQYF

abundance: -
v_gene: TRBV7-8
j_gene: TRBJ2-1
CDR3aa: CASSTRPGQGVSNEQFF

abundance: -
v_gene: TRBV4-2
j_gene: TRBJ1-1
CDR3aa: CASSQEDRGYANTEAFF

abundance: -
v_gene: TRBV9
j_gene: TRBJ2-7
CDR3aa: CASSVRAGAYYEQYF

abundance: -
v_gene: TRBV5-1
j_gene: TRBJ2-3
CDR3aa: CASSPSGMGTDTQYF

abundance: -
v_gene: TRBV19
j_gene: TRBJ1-1
CDR3aa: CASSTEQGNTEAFF

abundance: -
v_gene: TRBV12-3/TRBV12-4
j_gene: TRBJ1-2
CDR3aa: CASSFSVNYGYTF

abundance: -
v_gene: TRBV29-1
j_gene: TRBJ2-1
CDR3aa: CSVEASGVYNEQFF

abundance: few
v_gene: TRBV4-1
j_gene: TRBJ1-1
CDR3aa: CASSPGLVRGGMNTEAFF

abundance: -
v_gene: TRBV3-1/TRBV3-2
j_gene: TRBJ2-3
CDR3aa: CASSLLFTSTDTQYF

abundance: -
v_gene: TRBV19
j_gene: TRBJ1-1
CDR3aa: CASSKKGEVGTEAFF

abundance: -
v_gene: TRBV29-1
j_gene: TRBJ2-1
CDR3aa: CSVEASGTGYNEQFF

abundance: -
v_gene: TRBV6-5
j_gene: TRBJ1-2
CDR3aa: CASSYGAGNVYTF

abundance: -
v_gene: TRBV12-3/TRBV12-4
j_gene: TRBJ1-1
CDR3aa: CASSLGGGAFF

abundance: -
v_gene: TRBV30
j_gene: TRBJ1-1
CDR3aa: CAWSVVAGTTEAFF

abundance: -
v_gene: TRBV5-4
j_gene: TRBJ2-7
CDR3aa: CASSLRGQHYEQYF

abundance: -
v_gene: TRBV10-3
j_gene: TRBJ2-3
CDR3aa: CATETGMTDTQYF

abundance: -
v_gene: TRBV25-1
j_gene: TRBJ1-2
CDR3aa: CASSEGPTVYGYTF

abundance: -
v_gene: TRBV15
j_gene: TRBJ2-2
CDR3aa: CATSRDLYSGGAHTGELFF